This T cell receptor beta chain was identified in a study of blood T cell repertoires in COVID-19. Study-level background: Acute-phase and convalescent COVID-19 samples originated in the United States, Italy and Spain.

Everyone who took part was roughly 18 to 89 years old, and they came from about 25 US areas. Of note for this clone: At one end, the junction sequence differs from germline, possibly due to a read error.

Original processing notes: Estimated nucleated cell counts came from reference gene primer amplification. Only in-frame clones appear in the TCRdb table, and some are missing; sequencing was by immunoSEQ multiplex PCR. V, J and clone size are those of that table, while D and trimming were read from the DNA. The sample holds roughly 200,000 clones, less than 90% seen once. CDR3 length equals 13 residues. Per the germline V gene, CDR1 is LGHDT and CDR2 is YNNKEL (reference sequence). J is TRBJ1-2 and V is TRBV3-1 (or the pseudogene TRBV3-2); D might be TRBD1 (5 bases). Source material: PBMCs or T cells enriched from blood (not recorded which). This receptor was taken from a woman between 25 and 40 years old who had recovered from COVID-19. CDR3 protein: CASSHQGSYGYTF. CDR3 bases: TGCGCCAGCAGCCACCAGGGTAGCTATGGCTACACCTTC.